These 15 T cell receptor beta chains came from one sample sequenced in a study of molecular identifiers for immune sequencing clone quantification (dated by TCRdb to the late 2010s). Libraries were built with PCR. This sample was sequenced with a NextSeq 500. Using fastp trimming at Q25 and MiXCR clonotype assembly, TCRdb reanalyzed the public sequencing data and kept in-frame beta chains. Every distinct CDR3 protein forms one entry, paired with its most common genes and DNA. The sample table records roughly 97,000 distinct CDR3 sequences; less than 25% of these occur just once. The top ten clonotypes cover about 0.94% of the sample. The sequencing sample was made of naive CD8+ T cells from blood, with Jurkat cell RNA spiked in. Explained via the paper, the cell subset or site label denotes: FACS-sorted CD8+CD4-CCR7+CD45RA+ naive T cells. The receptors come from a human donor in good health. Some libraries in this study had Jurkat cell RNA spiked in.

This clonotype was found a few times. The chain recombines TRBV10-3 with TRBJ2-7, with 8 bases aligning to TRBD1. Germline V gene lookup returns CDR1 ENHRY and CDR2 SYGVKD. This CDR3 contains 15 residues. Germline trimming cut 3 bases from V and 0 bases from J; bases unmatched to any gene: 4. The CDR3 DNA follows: TGTGCCATCAGTGAATGGACAGGGAGCTCCTACGAGCAGTACTTC. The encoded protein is CAISEWTGSSYEQYF.

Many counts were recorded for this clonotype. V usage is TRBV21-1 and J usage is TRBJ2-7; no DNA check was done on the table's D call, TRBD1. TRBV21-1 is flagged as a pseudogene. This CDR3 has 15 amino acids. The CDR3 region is CASSKKTGGPYEQYF. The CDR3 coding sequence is TGTGCCAGCAGCAAAAAGACAGGGGGCCCCTACGAGCAGTACTTC.

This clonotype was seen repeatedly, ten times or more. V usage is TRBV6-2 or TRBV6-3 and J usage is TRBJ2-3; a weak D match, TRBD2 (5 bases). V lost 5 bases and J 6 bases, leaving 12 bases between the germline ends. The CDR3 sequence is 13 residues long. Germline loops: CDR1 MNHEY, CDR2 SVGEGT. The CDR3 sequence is CASSVLPGDTQYF. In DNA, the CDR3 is TGTGCCAGCAGTGTCTTGCCGGGGGATACGCAGTATTTT.

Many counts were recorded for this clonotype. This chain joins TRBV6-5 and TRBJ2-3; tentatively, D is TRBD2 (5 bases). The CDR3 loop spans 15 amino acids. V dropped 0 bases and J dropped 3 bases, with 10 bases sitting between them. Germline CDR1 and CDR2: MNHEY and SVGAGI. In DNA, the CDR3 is TGTGCCAGCAGTTACTCGATAACTAGGACAGATACGCAGTATTTT. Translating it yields CASSYSITRTDTQYF.

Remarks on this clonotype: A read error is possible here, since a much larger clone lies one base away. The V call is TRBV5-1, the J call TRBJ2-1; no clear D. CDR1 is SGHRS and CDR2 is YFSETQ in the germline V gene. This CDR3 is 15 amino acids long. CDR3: CASTLTLLARDEQFF. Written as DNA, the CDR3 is TGCGCCAGCACCTTGACCCTCTTAGCCCGGGATGAGCAGTTCTTC.

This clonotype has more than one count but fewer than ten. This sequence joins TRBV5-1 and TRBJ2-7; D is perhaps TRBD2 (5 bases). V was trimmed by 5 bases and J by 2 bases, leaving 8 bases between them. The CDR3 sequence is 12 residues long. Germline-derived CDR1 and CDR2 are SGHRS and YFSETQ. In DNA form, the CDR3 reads TGCGCCAGCAGGGGAGTTACCTACGAGCAGTACTTC. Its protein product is CASRGVTYEQYF.

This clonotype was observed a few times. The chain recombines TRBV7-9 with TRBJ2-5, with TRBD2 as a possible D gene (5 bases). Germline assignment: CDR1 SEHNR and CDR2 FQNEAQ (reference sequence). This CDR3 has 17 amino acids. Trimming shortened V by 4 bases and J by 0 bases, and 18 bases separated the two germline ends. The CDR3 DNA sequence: TGTGCCAGCAGCTCGCCAACACGGGGAGACCACCAAGAGACCCAGTACTTC. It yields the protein CASSSPTRGDHQETQYF.

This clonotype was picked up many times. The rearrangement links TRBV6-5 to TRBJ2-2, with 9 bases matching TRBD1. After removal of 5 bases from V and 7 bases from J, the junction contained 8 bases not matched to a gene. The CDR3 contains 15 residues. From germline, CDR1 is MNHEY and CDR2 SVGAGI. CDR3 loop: CASSTRQGGGGELFF. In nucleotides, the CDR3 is TGTGCCAGCAGTACGAGACAGGGGGGGGGCGGGGAGCTGTTTTTT.

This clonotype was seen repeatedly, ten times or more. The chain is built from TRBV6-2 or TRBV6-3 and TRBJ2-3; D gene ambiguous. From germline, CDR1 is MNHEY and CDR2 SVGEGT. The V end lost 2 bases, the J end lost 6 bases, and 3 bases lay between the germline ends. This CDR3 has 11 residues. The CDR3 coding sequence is TGTGCCAGCAGTTACCCCGATACGCAGTATTTT. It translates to CASSYPDTQYF.

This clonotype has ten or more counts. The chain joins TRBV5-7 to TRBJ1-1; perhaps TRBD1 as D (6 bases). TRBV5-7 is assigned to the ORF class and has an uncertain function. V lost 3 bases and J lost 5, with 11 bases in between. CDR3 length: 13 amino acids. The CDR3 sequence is CASSSGARTEAFF. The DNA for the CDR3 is TGTGCCAGCAGCTCGGGGGCGCGAACTGAAGCTTTCTTT.

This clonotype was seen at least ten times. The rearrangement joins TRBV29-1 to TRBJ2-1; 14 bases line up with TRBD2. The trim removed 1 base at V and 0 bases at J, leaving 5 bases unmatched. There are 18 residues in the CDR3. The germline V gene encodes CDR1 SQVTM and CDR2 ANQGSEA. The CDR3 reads CSVEGLAGGPSSYNEQFF. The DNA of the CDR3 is TGCAGCGTTGAAGGACTAGCGGGAGGGCCTAGCTCCTACAATGAGCAGTTCTTC.

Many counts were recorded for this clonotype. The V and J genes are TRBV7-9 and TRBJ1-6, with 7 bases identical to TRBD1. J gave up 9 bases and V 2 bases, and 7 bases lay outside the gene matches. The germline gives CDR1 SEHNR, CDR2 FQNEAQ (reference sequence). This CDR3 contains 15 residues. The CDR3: CASSLTTGEGSPLHF. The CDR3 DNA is TGTGCCAGCAGCTTAACTACAGGGGAGGGTTCACCCCTCCACTTT.

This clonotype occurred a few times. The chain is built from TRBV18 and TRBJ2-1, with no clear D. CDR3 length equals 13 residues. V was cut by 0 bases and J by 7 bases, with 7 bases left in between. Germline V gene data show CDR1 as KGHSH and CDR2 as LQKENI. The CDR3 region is CASSPPLGNEQFF. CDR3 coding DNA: TGTGCCAGCTCACCACCCTTAGGGAATGAGCAGTTCTTC.

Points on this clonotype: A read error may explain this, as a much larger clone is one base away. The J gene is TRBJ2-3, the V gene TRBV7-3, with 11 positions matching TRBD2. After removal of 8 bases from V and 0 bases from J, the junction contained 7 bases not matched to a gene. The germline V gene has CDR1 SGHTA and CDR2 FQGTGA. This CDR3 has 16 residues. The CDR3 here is CASGPTSGESTDTQYF. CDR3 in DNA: TGTGCCAGCGGCCCGACTAGCGGGGAGAGCACAGATACGCAGTATTTT.

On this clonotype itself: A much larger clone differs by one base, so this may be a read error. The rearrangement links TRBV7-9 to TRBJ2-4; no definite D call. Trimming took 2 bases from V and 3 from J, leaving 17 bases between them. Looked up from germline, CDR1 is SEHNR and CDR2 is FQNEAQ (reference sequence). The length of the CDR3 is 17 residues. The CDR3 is CASSLSGTGIVKNIQYF. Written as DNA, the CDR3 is TGTGCCAGCAGCTTAAGTGGAACTGGAATAGTCAAAAACATTCAGTACTTC.